These 8 T cell receptor beta chains originate from one sample sequenced in a study of T cell responses to AZD1222 COVID-19 vaccine. TCRdb keeps only in-frame clones here, not all; method: immunoSEQ multiplex PCR. The table shows 150,000 or so clones, with around nine tenths occurring only once. The sequences come from peripheral blood, collected on day 0 of AZD1222 vaccination. The receptors stem from an adult in good health.

V gene TRBV30 combines with J gene TRBJ2-2; 10 bases fit TRBD2. Germline V gene sequence: CDR1 GTSNPN, CDR2 SVGIG (reference sequence). CDR3 length: 15 residues. J lost 4 bases, V lost 4 bases, and 6 bases had no gene match. CDR3 loop: CAWTSGSLGTGELFF. Written as DNA, the CDR3 is TGTGCCTGGACTAGCGGGAGTCTCGGCACCGGGGAGCTGTTTTTT.

The rearrangement joins TRBV9 to TRBJ1-2, with a weak D call TRBD1 (5 bases). Germline V gives CDR1 SGDLS, CDR2 YYNGEE. V was shortened by 4 bases and J by 5 bases, with 21 bases between the two germline ends. The CDR3 has 16 residues. This CDR3 is CASSPTGQGRSYGYTF. In DNA form, the CDR3 reads TGTGCCAGCAGCCCAACCGGCCAGGGACGGTCTTATGGCTACACCTTC.

V is TRBV7-9 and J is TRBJ1-2, with TRBD1 matching over 7 bases. V lost 5 bases, J lost 3 bases, and 9 bases stayed unmatched. CDR3 length: 15 residues. Germline V gene sequence: CDR1 SEHNR, CDR2 FQNEAQ (reference sequence). Here the CDR3 reads CASSHSDRPYYGYTF. The DNA for the CDR3 is TGTGCCAGCAGCCACTCGGACAGGCCCTACTATGGCTACACCTTC. Full variable domain (missing parts from reference TRBV7-9 and TRBJ1-2): DTGVSQNPRHKITKRGQNVTFRCDPISEHNRLYWYRQTLGQGPEFLTYFQNEAQLEKSRLLSDRFSAERPKGSFSTLEIQRTEQGDSAMYLCASSHSDRPYYGYTFGSGTRLTVV.

The chain is built from TRBV3-1 (or the pseudogene TRBV3-2) and TRBJ2-2; TRBD1 matches at 8 bases. The CDR3 is 17 residues long. CDR1 and CDR2 from the germline V gene are LGHDT and YNNKEL (reference sequence). Unmatched junction bases numbered 7, after V lost 0 bases and J lost 4 bases. In DNA, the CDR3 is TGTGCCAGCAGCCAAGAGACAGGGGTGTGGTTCACCGGGGAGCTGTTTTTT. Translating gives CASSQETGVWFTGELFF.

The chain recombines TRBV27 with TRBJ2-1; tentative D call: TRBD1 (5 bases). This CDR3 has 16 residues. The germline CDR1 and CDR2 sequences are MNHEY and SMNVEV (reference sequence). The V gene lost 5 bases and the J gene lost 6 bases, with 20 bases spanning the gap. Here the CDR3 reads CASSPPLYRQRNEQFF. CDR3 bases: TGTGCCAGCAGTCCACCTCTCTACCGACAGCGCAATGAGCAGTTCTTC.

The V gene is TRBV9, the J gene TRBJ2-3; D call uncertain. V lost 3 bases to trimming and J lost 4 bases, with 12 bases between them. Germline CDR1 SGDLS, CDR2 YYNGEE. The CDR3 totals 14 residues. The CDR3 loop reads CASSDQPLADTQYF. CDR3 DNA sequence: TGTGCCAGCAGCGACCAGCCCCTAGCAGATACGCAGTATTTT.

The CDR3 reads CASSLQMRAGEKQFF. The CDR3 DNA sequence: TGTGCCAGCAGCTTACAGATGCGGGCCGGTGAAAAGCAGTTCTTC. V usage is TRBV13 and J usage is TRBJ2-1; possible D gene TRBD2, 5 bases. CDR1 and CDR2 (germline): PRHDT, FYEKMQ (reference sequence). Between the trimmed V and J ends, which lost 2 bases and 11 bases, there was a span of 19 bases. This CDR3 is built from 15 residues. Based on the CDR3 plus reference TRBV13 and TRBJ2-1, the full variable domain is AAGVIQSPRHLIKEKRETATLKCYPIPRHDTVYWYQQGPGQDPQFLISFYEKMQSDKGSIPDRFSAQQFSDYHSELNMSSLELGDSALYFCASSLQMRAGEKQFFGPGTRLTVL.

The V gene is TRBV4-3, the J gene TRBJ2-1; 10 nucleotides agree with TRBD2. The germline gives CDR1 LGHNA, CDR2 YSLEER. The CDR3 is 17 amino acids. V gave up 3 bases and J gave up 3 bases; unmatched junction bases: 8. The CDR3 protein is CASSHAASGSFYNEQFF. The CDR3 nucleotides are TGCGCCAGCAGCCACGCCGCTAGCGGGAGTTTCTACAATGAGCAGTTCTTC.